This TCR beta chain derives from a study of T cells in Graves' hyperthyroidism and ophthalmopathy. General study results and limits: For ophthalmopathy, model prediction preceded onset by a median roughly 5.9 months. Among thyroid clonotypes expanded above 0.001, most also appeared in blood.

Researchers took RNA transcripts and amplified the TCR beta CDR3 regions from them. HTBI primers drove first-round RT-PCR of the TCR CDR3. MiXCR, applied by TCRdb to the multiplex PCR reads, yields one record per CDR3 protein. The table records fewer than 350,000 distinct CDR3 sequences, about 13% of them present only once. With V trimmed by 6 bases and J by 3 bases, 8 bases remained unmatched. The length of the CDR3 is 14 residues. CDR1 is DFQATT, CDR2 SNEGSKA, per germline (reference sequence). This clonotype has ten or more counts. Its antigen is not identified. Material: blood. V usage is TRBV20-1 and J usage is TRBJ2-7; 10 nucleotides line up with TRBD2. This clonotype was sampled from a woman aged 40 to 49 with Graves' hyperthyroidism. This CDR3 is CSANKREGGYEQYF. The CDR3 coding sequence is TGCAGTGCAAATAAGCGGGAGGGAGGCTACGAGCAGTACTTC.